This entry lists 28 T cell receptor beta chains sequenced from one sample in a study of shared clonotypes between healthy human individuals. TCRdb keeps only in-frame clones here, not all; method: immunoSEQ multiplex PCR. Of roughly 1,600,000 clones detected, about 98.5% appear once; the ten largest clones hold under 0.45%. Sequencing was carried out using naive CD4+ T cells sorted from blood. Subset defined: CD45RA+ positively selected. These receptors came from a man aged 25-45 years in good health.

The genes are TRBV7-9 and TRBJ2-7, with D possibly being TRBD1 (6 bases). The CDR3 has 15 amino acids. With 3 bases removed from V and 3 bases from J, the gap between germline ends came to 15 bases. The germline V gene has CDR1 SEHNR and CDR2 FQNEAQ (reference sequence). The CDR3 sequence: CASSFLRAGDYEQYF. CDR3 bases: TGTGCCAGCAGCTTTCTTAGGGCAGGGGACTACGAGCAGTACTTC.

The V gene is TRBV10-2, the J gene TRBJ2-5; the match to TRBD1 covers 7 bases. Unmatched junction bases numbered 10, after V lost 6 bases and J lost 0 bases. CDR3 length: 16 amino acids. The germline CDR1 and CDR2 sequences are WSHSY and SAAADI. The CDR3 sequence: CASRVRGLGYQETQYF. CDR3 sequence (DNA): TGCGCCAGCAGAGTCAGGGGGTTAGGGTACCAAGAGACCCAGTACTTC.

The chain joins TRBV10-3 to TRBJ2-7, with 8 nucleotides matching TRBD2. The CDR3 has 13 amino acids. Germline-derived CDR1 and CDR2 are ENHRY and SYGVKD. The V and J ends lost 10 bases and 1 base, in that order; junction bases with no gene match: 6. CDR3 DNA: TGTGCCAACAGCGGGAGTGGGTCCTACGAGCAGTACTTC. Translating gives CANSGSGSYEQYF.

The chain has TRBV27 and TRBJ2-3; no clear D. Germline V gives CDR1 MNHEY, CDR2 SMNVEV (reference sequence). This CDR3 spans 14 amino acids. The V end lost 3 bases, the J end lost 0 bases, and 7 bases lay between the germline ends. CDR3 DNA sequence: TGTGCCAGCAGTTTTGCCTATAGCACAGATACGCAGTATTTT. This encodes CASSFAYSTDTQYF.

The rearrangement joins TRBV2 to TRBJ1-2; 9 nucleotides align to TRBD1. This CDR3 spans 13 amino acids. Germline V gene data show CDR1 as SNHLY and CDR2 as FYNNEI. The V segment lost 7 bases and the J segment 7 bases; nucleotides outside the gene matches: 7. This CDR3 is CASNVQGAGGYTF. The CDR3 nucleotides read TGTGCCAGCAACGTACAGGGGGCAGGTGGCTACACCTTC.

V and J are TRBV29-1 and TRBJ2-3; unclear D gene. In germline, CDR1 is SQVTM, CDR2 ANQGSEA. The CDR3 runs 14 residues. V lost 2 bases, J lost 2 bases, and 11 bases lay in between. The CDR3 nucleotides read TGCAGCGTTGAAAAGGCGGCAACCACAGATACGCAGTATTTT. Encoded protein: CSVEKAATTDTQYF.

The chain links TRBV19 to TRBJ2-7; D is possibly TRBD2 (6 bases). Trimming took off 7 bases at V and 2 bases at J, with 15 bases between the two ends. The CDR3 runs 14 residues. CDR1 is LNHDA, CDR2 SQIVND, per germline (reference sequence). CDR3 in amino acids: CASTTGTYTYEQYF. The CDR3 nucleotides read TGTGCCAGTACCACCGGGACTTATACCTACGAGCAGTACTTC.

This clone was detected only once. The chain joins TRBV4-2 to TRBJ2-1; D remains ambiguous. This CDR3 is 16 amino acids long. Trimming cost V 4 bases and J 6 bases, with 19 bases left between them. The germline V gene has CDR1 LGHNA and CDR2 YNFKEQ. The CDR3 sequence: CASSPFSVFGPNEQFF. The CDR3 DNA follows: TGTGCCAGCAGCCCTTTTAGTGTGTTTGGCCCCAATGAGCAGTTCTTC.

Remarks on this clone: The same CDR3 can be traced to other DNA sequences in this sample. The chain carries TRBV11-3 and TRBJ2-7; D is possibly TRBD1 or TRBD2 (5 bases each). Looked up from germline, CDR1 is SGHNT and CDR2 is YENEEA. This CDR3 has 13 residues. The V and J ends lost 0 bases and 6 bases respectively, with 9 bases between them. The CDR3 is CASSLDGTGEQYF. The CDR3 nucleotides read TGTGCCAGCAGCTTAGATGGGACGGGCGAGCAGTACTTC.

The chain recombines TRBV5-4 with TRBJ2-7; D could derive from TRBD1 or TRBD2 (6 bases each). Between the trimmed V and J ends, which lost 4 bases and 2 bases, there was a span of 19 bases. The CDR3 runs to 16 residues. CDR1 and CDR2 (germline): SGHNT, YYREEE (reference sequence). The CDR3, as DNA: TGTGCCAGCAGCCCCGGGGGCACTACCGGCACCTACGAGCAGTACTTC. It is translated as CASSPGGTTGTYEQYF.

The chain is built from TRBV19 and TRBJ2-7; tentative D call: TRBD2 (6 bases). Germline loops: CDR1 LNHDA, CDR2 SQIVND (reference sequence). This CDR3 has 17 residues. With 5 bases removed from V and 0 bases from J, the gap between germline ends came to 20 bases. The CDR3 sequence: CASSLRGTPESSYEQYF. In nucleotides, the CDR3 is TGTGCCAGTAGTCTTCGCGGGACCCCTGAGAGCTCCTACGAGCAGTACTTC.

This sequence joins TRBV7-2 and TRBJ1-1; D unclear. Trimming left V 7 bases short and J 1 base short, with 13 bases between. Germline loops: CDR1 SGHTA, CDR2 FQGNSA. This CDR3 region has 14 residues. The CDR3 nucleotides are TGTGCCAGCACCCAGCCGAGGAGGAACACTGAAGCTTTCTTT. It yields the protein CASTQPRRNTEAFF.

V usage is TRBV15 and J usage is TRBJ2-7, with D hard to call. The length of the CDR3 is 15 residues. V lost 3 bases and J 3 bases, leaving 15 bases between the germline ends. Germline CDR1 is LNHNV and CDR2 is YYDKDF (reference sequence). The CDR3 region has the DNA TGTGCCACCAGCAGGGCCCCACCCTCAAGCTACGAGCAGTACTTC. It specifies CATSRAPPSSYEQYF.

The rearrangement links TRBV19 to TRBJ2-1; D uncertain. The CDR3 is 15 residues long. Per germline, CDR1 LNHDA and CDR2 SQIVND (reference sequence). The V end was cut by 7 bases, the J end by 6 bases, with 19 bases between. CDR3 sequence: CASNRNTPGPNEQFF. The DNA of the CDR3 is TGTGCCAGTAATCGGAATACCCCAGGACCCAATGAGCAGTTCTTC.

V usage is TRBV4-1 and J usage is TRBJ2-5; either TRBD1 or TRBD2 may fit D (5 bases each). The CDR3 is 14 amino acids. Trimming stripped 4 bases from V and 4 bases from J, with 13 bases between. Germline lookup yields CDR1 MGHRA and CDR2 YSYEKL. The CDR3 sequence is CASSRGTASETQYF. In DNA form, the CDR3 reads TGCGCCAGCAGCCGAGGGACGGCTTCAGAGACCCAGTACTTC.

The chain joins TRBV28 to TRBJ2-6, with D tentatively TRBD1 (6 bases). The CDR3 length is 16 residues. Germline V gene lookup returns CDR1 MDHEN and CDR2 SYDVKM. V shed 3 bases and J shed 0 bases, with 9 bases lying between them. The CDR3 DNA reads TGTGCCAGCAGTTTGACAGGACCCTCTGGGGCCAACGTCCTGACTTTC. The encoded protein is CASSLTGPSGANVLTF.

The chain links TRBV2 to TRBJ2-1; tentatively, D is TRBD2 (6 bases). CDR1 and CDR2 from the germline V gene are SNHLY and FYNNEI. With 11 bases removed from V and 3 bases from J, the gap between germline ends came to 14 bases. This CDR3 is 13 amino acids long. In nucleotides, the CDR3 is TGTGCCGACGGGACTCGGGGCTACAATGAGCAGTTCTTC. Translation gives CADGTRGYNEQFF.

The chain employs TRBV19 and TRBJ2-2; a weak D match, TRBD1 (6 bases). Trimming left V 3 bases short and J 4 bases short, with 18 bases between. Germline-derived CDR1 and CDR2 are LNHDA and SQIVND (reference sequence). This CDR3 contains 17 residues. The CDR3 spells CASSIQGLSAVTGELFF. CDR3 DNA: TGTGCCAGTAGTATCCAGGGGTTAAGCGCGGTCACCGGGGAGCTGTTTTTT.

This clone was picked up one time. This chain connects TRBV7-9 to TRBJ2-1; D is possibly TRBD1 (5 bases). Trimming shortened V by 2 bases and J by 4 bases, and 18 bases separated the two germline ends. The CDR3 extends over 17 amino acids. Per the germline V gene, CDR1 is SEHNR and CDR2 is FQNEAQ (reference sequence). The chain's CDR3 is CASSLTMAGRVYNEQFF. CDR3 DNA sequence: TGTGCCAGCAGCTTAACGATGGCAGGGCGCGTATACAATGAGCAGTTCTTC. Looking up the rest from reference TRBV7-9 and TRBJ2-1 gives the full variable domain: DTGVSQNPRHKITKRGQNVTFRCDPISEHNRLYWYRQTLGQGPEFLTYFQNEAQLEKSRLLSDRFSAERPKGSFSTLEIQRTEQGDSAMYLCASSLTMAGRVYNEQFFGPGTRLTVL.

This CDR3 is CASSLGLAGAPETQYF. CDR3 nucleotides: TGCGCCAGCAGCTTAGGACTAGCGGGAGCACCGGAGACCCAGTACTTC. The genes are TRBV5-1 and TRBJ2-5; 13 bases are a match to TRBD2. The CDR3 loop spans 16 amino acids. The V segment lost 2 bases and the J segment 5 bases; nucleotides outside the gene matches: 6. Germline values: CDR1 SGHRS, CDR2 YFSETQ.

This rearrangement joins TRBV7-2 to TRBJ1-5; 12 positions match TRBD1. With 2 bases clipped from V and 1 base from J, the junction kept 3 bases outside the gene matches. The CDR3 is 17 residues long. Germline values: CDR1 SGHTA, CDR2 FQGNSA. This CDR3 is CASSLRGQGASNQPQHF. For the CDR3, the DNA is TGTGCCAGCAGCTTACGGGGACAGGGGGCCAGCAATCAGCCCCAGCATTTT.

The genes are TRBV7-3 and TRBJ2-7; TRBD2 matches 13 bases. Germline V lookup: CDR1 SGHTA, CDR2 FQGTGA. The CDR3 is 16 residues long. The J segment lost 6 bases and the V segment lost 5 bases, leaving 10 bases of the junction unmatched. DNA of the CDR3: TGTGCCAGCAGCCGGGACGGACTAGCGGGAGACTCCGAGCAGTACTTC. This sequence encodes CASSRDGLAGDSEQYF. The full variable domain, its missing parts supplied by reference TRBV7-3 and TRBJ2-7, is GAGVSQTPSNKVTEKGKYVELRCDPISGHTALYWYRQSLGQGPEFLIYFQGTGAADDSGLPNDRFFAVRPEGSVSTLKIQRTERGDSAVYLCASSRDGLAGDSEQYFGPGTRLTVT.

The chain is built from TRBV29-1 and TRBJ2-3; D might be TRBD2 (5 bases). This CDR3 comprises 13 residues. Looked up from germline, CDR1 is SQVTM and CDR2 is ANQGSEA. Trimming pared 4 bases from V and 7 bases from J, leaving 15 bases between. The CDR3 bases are TGCAGCGTTGTGGAAGGGAGTACCTATACGCAGTATTTT. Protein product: CSVVEGSTYTQYF.

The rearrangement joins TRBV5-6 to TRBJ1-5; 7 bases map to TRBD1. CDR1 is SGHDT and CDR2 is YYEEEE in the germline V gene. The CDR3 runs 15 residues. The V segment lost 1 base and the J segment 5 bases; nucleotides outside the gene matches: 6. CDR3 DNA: TGTGCCAGCAGCTTGTATGACAGGGAACATCAGCCCCAGCATTTT. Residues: CASSLYDREHQPQHF.

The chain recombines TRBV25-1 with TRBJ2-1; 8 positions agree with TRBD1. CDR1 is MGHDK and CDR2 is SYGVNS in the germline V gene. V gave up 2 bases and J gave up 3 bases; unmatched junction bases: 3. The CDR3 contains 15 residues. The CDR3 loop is CASSETGTGYNEQFF. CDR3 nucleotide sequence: TGTGCCAGCAGTGAAACCGGGACAGGCTACAATGAGCAGTTCTTC.

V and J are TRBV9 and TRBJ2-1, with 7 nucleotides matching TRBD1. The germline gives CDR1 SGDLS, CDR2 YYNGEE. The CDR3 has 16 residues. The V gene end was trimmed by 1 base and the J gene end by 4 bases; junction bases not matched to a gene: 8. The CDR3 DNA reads TGTGCCAGCAGCGTACCGACCGGGACAGCTTACAATGAGCAGTTCTTC. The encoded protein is CASSVPTGTAYNEQFF.

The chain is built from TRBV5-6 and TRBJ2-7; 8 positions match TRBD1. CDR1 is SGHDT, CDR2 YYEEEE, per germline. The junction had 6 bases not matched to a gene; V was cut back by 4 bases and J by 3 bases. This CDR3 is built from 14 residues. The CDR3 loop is CASSETGALYEQYF. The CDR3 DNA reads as TGTGCCAGCAGCGAGACAGGGGCCCTCTACGAGCAGTACTTC.

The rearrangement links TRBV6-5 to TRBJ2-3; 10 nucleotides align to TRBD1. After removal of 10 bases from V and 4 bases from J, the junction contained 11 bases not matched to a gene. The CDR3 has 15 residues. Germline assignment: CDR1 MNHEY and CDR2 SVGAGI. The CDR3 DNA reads TGTGCCACGAAAAGGACAGGGGGTTTGCCAGATACGCAGTATTTT. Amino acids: CATKRTGGLPDTQYF.